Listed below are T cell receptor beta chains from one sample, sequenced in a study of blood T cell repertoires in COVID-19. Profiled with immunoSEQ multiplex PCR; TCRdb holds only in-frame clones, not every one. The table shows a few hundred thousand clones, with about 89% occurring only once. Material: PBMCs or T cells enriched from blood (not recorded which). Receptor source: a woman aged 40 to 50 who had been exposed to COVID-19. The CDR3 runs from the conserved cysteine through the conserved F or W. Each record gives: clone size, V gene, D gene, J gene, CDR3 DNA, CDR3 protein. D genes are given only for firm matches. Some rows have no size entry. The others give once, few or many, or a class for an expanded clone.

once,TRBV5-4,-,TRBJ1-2,TGTGCCAGCAGCTCGGGTGGCGGCTATGGCTACACCTTC,CASSSGGGYGYTF
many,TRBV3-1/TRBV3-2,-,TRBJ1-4,TGTGCCAGCAGCCACTCGGGGAAGGGTGAAAAACTGTTTTTT,CASSHSGKGEKLFF
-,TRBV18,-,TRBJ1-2,TGTGCCAGCTCACCGACAGTTCCAAACTATGGCTACACCTTC,CASSPTVPNYGYTF
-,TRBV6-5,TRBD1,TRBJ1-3,TGTGCCAGCAGTTACTCTAGACAGGGAGGTGGAAACACCATATATTTT,CASSYSRQGGGNTIYF
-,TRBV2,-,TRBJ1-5,TGTGCCAGCAGCGACGGAGACAGCAACTATCAGCCCCAGCATTTT,CASSDGDSNYQPQHF
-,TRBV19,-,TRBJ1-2,TGTGCCAGTAGTCCTCAGGGGTCTTACGGTTTGAACTATGGCTACACCTTC,CASSPQGSYGLNYGYTF
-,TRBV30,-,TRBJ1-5,TGTGCCTGGTGTCGGGAAGGCAATCAGCCCCAGCATTTT,CAWCREGNQPQHF
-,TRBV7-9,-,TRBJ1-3,TGTGCCAGCAGCCGAGGAAGGGGAGGAAACACCATATATTTT,CASSRGRGGNTIYF
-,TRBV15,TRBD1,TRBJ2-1,TGTGCCACCAGCAGGTTAGTGTGGGACAGGGTAGACAATGAGCAGTTCTTC,CATSRLVWDRVDNEQFF
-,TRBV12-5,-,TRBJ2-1,TGTGCTAGTGGTTTGGTAAAGGACGGAACAACGGGGGTCAATGAGCAGTTCTTC,CASGLVKDGTTGVNEQFF
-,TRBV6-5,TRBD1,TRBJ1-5,TGTGCCAGCGGACAGGGGCTATATAGCAATCAGCCCCAGCATTTT,CASGQGLYSNQPQHF
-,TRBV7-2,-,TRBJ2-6,TGTGCCAGCAGCTCCCAGGGGGGCTCTGGGGCCAACGTCCTGACTTTC,CASSSQGGSGANVLTF
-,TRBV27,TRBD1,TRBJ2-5,TGTGCCAGCAACCCAGTAGCAGGGGGCGCGAAGACCCAGTACTTC,CASNPVAGGAKTQYF
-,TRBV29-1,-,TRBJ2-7,TGCAGCGTTGACGACAGCAACTCCTACGAGCAGTACTTC,CSVDDSNSYEQYF
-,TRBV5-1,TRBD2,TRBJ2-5,TGCGCCAGCAGCTTGGTTCCAGCGGGAGGGCAAGAGACCCAGTACTTC,CASSLVPAGGQETQYF
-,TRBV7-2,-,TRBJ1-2,TGTGCCAGCAGCTTTACACAGGGAAACTATGGCTACACCTTC,CASSFTQGNYGYTF
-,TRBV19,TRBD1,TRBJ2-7,TGTGCCAGTAGTAGAGCCGGGACAGGGAAGACCTACGAGCAGTACTTC,CASSRAGTGKTYEQYF
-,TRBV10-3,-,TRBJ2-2,TGTGCCATCAGTGACTTCGGCGGGCAGAACACCGGGGAGCTGTTTTTT,CAISDFGGQNTGELFF
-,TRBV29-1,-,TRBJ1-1,TGCAGCATCGGCGGGGACACTGAAGCTTTCTTT,CSIGGDTEAFF
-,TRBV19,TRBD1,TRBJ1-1,TGTGCCAGTAGTATGGGACAGGTGAACACTGAAGCTTTCTTT,CASSMGQVNTEAFF
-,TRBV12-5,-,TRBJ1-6,TGTGCTAGTGGTTTGATCACCGGAGGTAATTCACCCCTCCACTTT,CASGLITGGNSPLHF
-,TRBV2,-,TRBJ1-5,TGTGCCAGCAGTGAAGCGCTTATCCGGGATCAGCCCCAGCATTTT,CASSEALIRDQPQHF
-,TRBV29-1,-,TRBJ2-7,TGCAGTGTGGGGACTGCCTACGAGCAGTACTTC,CSVGTAYEQYF
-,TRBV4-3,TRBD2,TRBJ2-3,TGCGCCAGCAGCCAAAAACTAGCGGGAGGGCCAGATACGCAGTATTTT,CASSQKLAGGPDTQYF
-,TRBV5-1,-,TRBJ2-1,TGCGCCAGCAGCTTGGTGGCGGATTCCTACAATGAGCAGTTCTTC,CASSLVADSYNEQFF
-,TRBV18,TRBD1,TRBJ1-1,TGTGCCAGCTCACCAATCGGGGGACAGGGGACTGAAGCTTTCTTT,CASSPIGGQGTEAFF
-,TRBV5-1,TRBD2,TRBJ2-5,TGCGCCAGCAGCGGATCCGGGGGGGCCCTTGAGACCCAGTACTTC,CASSGSGGALETQYF
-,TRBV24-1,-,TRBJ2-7,TGTGCCACCAGTGATTCCGGGACACTATACGAGCAGTACTTC,CATSDSGTLYEQYF
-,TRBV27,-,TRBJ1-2,TGTGCCAGCAGTTCCAGTCCCGGGACTCTAAACTATGGCTACACCTTC,CASSSSPGTLNYGYTF
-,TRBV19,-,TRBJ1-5,TGTGCCAGTAGTATAGTCCATTTTCTAGATAGCAATCAGCCCCAGCATTTT,CASSIVHFLDSNQPQHF
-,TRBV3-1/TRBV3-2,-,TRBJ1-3,TGTGCCAGCAGCCCGACAGGCTCTGGAAACACCATATATTTT,CASSPTGSGNTIYF
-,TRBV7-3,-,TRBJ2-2,TGTGCCAGCAGCAAAGCCCCCAGGCAGGGGATTAACGGGGAGCTGTTTTTT,CASSKAPRQGINGELFF
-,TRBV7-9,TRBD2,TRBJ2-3,TGTGCCAGCAGCTCGGGGACTAGCGGGGGAACAGATACGCAGTATTTT,CASSSGTSGGTDTQYF
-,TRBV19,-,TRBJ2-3,TGTGCCAGTAGTATAGCGCGGGGGCGGAGCACAGATACGCAGTATTTT,CASSIARGRSTDTQYF
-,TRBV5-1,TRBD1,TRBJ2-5,TGCGCCAGCAGCTTAATGGGGACAGCCAAAGAGACCCAGTACTTC,CASSLMGTAKETQYF
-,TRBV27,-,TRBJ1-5,TGTGCCAGCAGCCAGGGGCGCAATCAGCCCCAGCATTTT,CASSQGRNQPQHF
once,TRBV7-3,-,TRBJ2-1,TGTGCCAGCAGCTTCCCCGAGAGCTCCTACAATGAGCAGTTCTTC,CASSFPESSYNEQFF
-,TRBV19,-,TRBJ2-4,TGTGCCAGTAGTATTAACAGGTCCAAAAACATTCAGTACTTC,CASSINRSKNIQYF
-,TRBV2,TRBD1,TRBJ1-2,TGTGCCAGCATTAGGGACAGGGTCGCCCATGGCTACACCTTC,CASIRDRVAHGYTF
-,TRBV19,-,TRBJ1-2,TGTGCCAGTAGTATCGTCAGGGCAGACTATGGCTACACCTTC,CASSIVRADYGYTF
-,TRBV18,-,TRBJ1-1,TGTGCCAGCTCACCAATAGGACAGCCGACGGTGAACACTGAAGCTTTCTTT,CASSPIGQPTVNTEAFF
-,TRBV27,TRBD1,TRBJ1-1,TGTGCCAGCGCAGGGGGCAGGATAGCTTCCATGAACACTGAAGCTTTCTTT,CASAGGRIASMNTEAFF
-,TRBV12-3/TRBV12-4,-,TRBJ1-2,TGTGCCAGCAGTGACACCATAAACAATGGCTACACCTTC,CASSDTINNGYTF
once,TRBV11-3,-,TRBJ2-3,TGTGCCAGCAGCGGAGGGAGGATCACAGATACGCAGTATTTT,CASSGGRITDTQYF
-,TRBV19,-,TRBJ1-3,TGTGCCAGTAGTATGTCAGGCAGCTCTGGAAACACCATATATTTT,CASSMSGSSGNTIYF
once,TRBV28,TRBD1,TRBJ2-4,TGTGCCAGCAGTTTAGAAGGGGGACAGGGGACTGAAGATCCTGAAAACATTCAGTACTTC,CASSLEGGQGTEDPENIQYF
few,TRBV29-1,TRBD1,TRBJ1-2,TGCAGCGTTGGGACAGGGGATGACACCTTC,CSVGTGDDTF
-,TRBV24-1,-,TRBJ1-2,TGTGCCACCAGTGATTTCCAGATGTCTGTCGGCTACACCTTC,CATSDFQMSVGYTF
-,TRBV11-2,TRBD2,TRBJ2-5,TGTGCCAGCAGCTTAGATCACCGGACTAGCGGGGGTAAGACCCAGTACTTC,CASSLDHRTSGGKTQYF